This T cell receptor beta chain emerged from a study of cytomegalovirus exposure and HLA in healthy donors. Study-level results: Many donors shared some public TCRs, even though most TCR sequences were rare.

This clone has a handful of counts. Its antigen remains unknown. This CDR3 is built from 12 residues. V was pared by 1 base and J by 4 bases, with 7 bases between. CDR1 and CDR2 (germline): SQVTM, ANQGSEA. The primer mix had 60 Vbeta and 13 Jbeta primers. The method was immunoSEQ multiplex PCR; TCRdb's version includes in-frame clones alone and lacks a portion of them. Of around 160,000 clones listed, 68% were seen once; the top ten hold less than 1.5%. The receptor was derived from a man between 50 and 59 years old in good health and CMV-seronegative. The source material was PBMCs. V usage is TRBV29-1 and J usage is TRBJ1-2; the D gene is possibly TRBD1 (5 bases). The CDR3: CSVEGGTYGYTF. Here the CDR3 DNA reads TGCAGCGTTGAAGGGGGCACCTATGGCTACACCTTC.